Below are 26 T cell receptor beta chains sequenced from a single sample in a study of blood T cell repertoires in COVID-19. Sequencing used immunoSEQ multiplex PCR; TCRdb keeps in-frame clones, though not all of them. The sample holds 200,000 to 250,000 clones, roughly 90% seen once. Sequencing was performed on PBMCs or T cells enriched from blood (not recorded which). These receptors were taken from a man aged 30 to 45 who had been exposed to COVID-19.

The chain is built from TRBV19 and TRBJ2-3, with D tentatively TRBD2 (6 bases). Trimming pared 6 bases from V and 2 bases from J, leaving 15 bases between. The CDR3 has 15 amino acids. Per germline, CDR1 LNHDA and CDR2 SQIVND (reference sequence). The CDR3 protein is CASRGTGTYTDTQYF. The CDR3 DNA sequence: TGTGCCAGTAGAGGGACCGGGACTTACACAGATACGCAGTATTTT.

V and J are TRBV5-3 and TRBJ1-6; possible D gene TRBD1, 5 bases. TRBV5-3 is recorded as an ORF, its role being uncertain. V lost 0 bases to trimming and J lost 7 bases, with 14 bases between them. This CDR3 comprises 16 residues. The CDR3 region has the DNA TGTGCCAGAAGCTTGGGTATCCAGGGCAGGAATTCACCCCTCCACTTT. This translates into CARSLGIQGRNSPLHF.

The gene calls are TRBV7-9 and TRBJ1-2; D might be TRBD1 (6 bases). V gave up 5 bases and J gave up 8 bases, with 21 bases separating them. The CDR3 is 15 amino acids. CDR1 is SEHNR, CDR2 FQNEAQ, per germline (reference sequence). This chain's CDR3 is CASSLPTGPPGGYTF. CDR3 nucleotides: TGTGCCAGCAGCCTCCCCACAGGGCCCCCCGGGGGCTACACCTTC.

The genes are TRBV12-5 and TRBJ2-7; 9 nucleotides line up with TRBD1. This CDR3 region has 14 residues. Germline V lookup: CDR1 LGHNT, CDR2 FRNRAP. The V segment lost 10 bases and the J segment 1 base; nucleotides outside the gene matches: 8. The CDR3 is CATPGTGRSYEQYF. CDR3 nucleotide sequence: TGTGCTACGCCTGGGACAGGGAGATCCTACGAGCAGTACTTC.

V gene TRBV20-1 combines with J gene TRBJ2-1; 12 positions match TRBD2. The CDR3 covers 15 residues. V trimming: 3 bases; J trimming: 7 bases; junction bases outside the gene matches: 7. Germline CDR1 DFQATT, CDR2 SNEGSKA (reference sequence). The CDR3: CSASDRGLAGNEQFF. The CDR3 DNA reads as TGCAGTGCTAGTGATCGTGGACTAGCGGGGAATGAGCAGTTCTTC.

J is TRBJ1-2 and V is TRBV4-1; TRBD1 agrees at 8 bases. With 2 bases clipped from V and 2 bases from J, the junction kept 4 bases outside the gene matches. Germline CDR1 is MGHRA and CDR2 is YSYEKL. This CDR3 has 15 residues. Written as DNA, the CDR3 is TGCGCCAGCAGCCAATCGACAGGGGTAAACTATGGCTACACCTTC. Protein: CASSQSTGVNYGYTF.

In this sample, this clone is medium-sized. The chain recombines TRBV6-4 with TRBJ2-1; D may be TRBD1 (6 bases). The length of the CDR3 is 14 residues. The V and J ends lost 4 bases and 9 bases respectively, with 16 bases between them. Germline V CDR1 and CDR2: MRHNA, SNTAGT. The CDR3 region has the DNA TGTGCCAGCAGTGTCGAGACAGGCCAGGGTGAGCAGTTCTTC. Encoded protein: CASSVETGQGEQFF.

DNA of the CDR3: TGTGCCAGCAGTCCCTACTTGACAGGGGTAGGTTTGAAACTGTTTTTT. Translating gives CASSPYLTGVGLKLFF. The chain carries TRBV28 and TRBJ1-4; 8 positions agree with TRBD1. Germline V gene lookup returns CDR1 MDHEN and CDR2 SYDVKM. The length of the CDR3 is 16 residues. V was pared by 5 bases and J by 11 bases, with 16 bases of the junction left unmatched.

The rearrangement joins TRBV27 to TRBJ1-5; 10 nucleotides line up with TRBD1. This CDR3 is 16 amino acids long. After removal of 6 bases from V and 5 bases from J, the junction contained 10 bases not matched to a gene. Germline loops: CDR1 MNHEY, CDR2 SMNVEV (reference sequence). Here the CDR3 reads CASRRGQGIIDQPQHF. CDR3 bases: TGTGCCAGCAGACGGGGACAGGGGATCATCGATCAGCCCCAGCATTTT.

This rearrangement joins TRBV7-2 to TRBJ2-7, with 9 bases fitting TRBD1. The germline V gene encodes CDR1 SGHTA and CDR2 FQGNSA. The CDR3 consists of 13 residues. The V segment lost 5 bases and the J segment 7 bases; nucleotides outside the gene matches: 6. The DNA for the CDR3 is TGTGCCAGCAGCCGGGGGACAGGGAGAGAGCAGTACTTC. It is translated as CASSRGTGREQYF.

The gene calls are TRBV18 and TRBJ2-5, with 7 bases matching TRBD1. With V trimmed by 6 bases and J by 1 base, 8 bases remained unmatched. Germline V lookup: CDR1 KGHSH, CDR2 LQKENI. The CDR3 sequence is 15 residues long. The CDR3 nucleotides are TGTGCCAGCTCCCTTAAGGGACAGCGCCAAGAGACCCAGTACTTC. It encodes CASSLKGQRQETQYF.

The table lists this clone with a count of one. The V gene is TRBV5-1, the J gene TRBJ2-2; the D gene is possibly TRBD1 (6 bases). Germline V gene data show CDR1 as SGHRS and CDR2 as YFSETQ. The CDR3 is 12 residues long. V was shortened by 7 bases and J by 7 bases, with 11 bases between the two germline ends. DNA of the CDR3: TGCGCCAGCTTCGGACAGATCGGGGAGCTGTTTTTT. It is translated as CASFGQIGELFF.

The V gene is TRBV9, the J gene TRBJ2-1; D gene unclear. The CDR3 has 14 residues. Looked up from germline, CDR1 is SGDLS and CDR2 is YYNGEE. V lost 0 bases and J 8 bases, leaving 12 bases between the germline ends. The CDR3 is CASSVEPTTYEQFF. DNA of the CDR3: TGTGCCAGCAGCGTAGAGCCCACCACTTATGAGCAGTTCTTC.

This CDR3 is CASSLKGASNSPLHF. DNA of the CDR3: TGTGCCAGCAGCCTGAAGGGGGCGAGTAATTCACCCCTCCACTTT. V usage is TRBV5-4 and J usage is TRBJ1-6, with 7 bases aligning to TRBD1. Trimming took 4 bases from V and 6 from J; bases not matched to a gene: 7. The CDR3 runs 15 residues. Germline V gene sequence: CDR1 SGHNT, CDR2 YYREEE (reference sequence).

This chain joins TRBV5-6 and TRBJ2-5; tentative D call: TRBD2 (5 bases). Germline loops: CDR1 SGHDT, CDR2 YYEEEE. The CDR3 is 15 residues long. V was cut by 4 bases and J by 5 bases, with 18 bases left in between. Here the CDR3 DNA reads TGTGCCAGCAGCCCCCCTACACGAAGAGGGGAGACCCAGTACTTC. Translation: CASSPPTRRGETQYF.

V and J are TRBV18 and TRBJ2-1; D is uncertain. V lost 5 bases to trimming and J lost 5 bases, with 22 bases between them. The CDR3 loop spans 17 amino acids. Germline loops: CDR1 KGHSH, CDR2 LQKENI. The chain's CDR3 is CASSTHPPMEFNNEQFF. The CDR3 DNA sequence: TGTGCCAGCTCAACACACCCTCCTATGGAGTTCAACAATGAGCAGTTCTTC.

The J gene is TRBJ2-7, the V gene TRBV5-4; 8 nucleotides line up with TRBD1. J was trimmed by 6 bases and V by 2 bases; bases with no gene match: 7. CDR1 and CDR2 (germline): SGHNT, YYREEE (reference sequence). CDR3 length: 14 amino acids. The CDR3 region has the DNA TGTGCCAGCAGCTTTATTGGACAGGGATCCGAGCAGTACTTC. Protein product: CASSFIGQGSEQYF.

The chain carries TRBV5-6 and TRBJ1-1, with D maybe TRBD1 (6 bases). The CDR3 sequence is 16 residues long. V lost 0 bases and J lost 3, with 15 bases in between. Per the germline V gene, CDR1 is SGHDT and CDR2 is YYEEEE. This chain's CDR3 is CASSLVRGTSYTEAFF. In DNA form, the CDR3 reads TGTGCCAGCAGCTTGGTGAGGGGGACAAGTTACACTGAAGCTTTCTTT.

DNA of the CDR3: TGTGCCAGCAGCTTAGACGAGTGGAGGGGGAACACTGAAGCTTTCTTT. It specifies CASSLDEWRGNTEAFF. This chain joins TRBV7-9 and TRBJ1-1; perhaps TRBD1 as D (5 bases). The CDR3 runs 16 residues. Germline CDR1 SEHNR, CDR2 FQNEAQ (reference sequence). Trimming removed 1 base from V and 1 base from J, with 13 bases in between.

The rearrangement uses TRBV7-2 and TRBJ2-1; no definite D call. From germline, CDR1 is SGHTA and CDR2 FQGNSA. CDR3 length equals 12 residues. The V end lost 3 bases, the J end lost 8 bases, and 8 bases lay between the germline ends. CDR3 protein: CASSFLRHEQFF. CDR3 bases: TGTGCCAGCAGCTTTCTCCGTCATGAGCAGTTCTTC.

This chain connects TRBV2 to TRBJ1-1; 7 bases line up with TRBD1. CDR3 length: 14 amino acids. CDR1 SNHLY and CDR2 FYNNEI come from the germline V gene. V dropped 6 bases and J dropped 0; count of bases not matched to a gene: 4. CDR3 in DNA: TGTGCCAGCAGGACGGACAGGATGAACACTGAAGCTTTCTTT. This codes for CASRTDRMNTEAFF.

This chain links TRBV7-3 with TRBJ1-2; TRBD1 might be the D (6 bases). The CDR3 runs 15 residues. The germline V and J ends were trimmed by 5 bases and 3 bases, with 16 bases remaining between them. CDR1 is SGHTA and CDR2 is FQGTGA in the germline V gene. Written as DNA, the CDR3 is TGTGCCAGCAGCCCTACCGGGACACCTGACTATGGCTACACCTTC. Its translation is CASSPTGTPDYGYTF.

The rearrangement joins TRBV9 to TRBJ2-5; TRBD2 matches at 11 bases. This CDR3 comprises 17 residues. Germline values: CDR1 SGDLS, CDR2 YYNGEE. V was pared by 0 bases and J by 2 bases, with 6 bases of the junction left unmatched. The CDR3 protein is CASSVDLAGGQQETQYF. CDR3 bases: TGTGCCAGCAGCGTAGATCTAGCGGGGGGCCAACAAGAGACCCAGTACTTC.

V and J are TRBV19 and TRBJ2-4, with 12 bases lining up with TRBD2. The germline V gene encodes CDR1 LNHDA and CDR2 SQIVND (reference sequence). Trimming took 6 bases from V and 6 from J; bases not matched to a gene: 6. This CDR3 is built from 15 residues. The CDR3 sequence: CASRASGGAGNIQYF. CDR3 nucleotides: TGTGCCAGTAGAGCTAGCGGGGGGGCCGGAAACATTCAGTACTTC.

The gene calls are TRBV30 and TRBJ2-1; 8 bases are a match to TRBD2. CDR1 GTSNPN and CDR2 SVGIG come from the germline V gene (reference sequence). CDR3 length: 14 residues. Here the CDR3 DNA reads TGTGCAGAAACCGGCGGGGGGTTTTACAATGAGCAGTTCTTC. It codes for CAETGGGFYNEQFF.

This clone appeared many times. This chain uses TRBV3-1 (or the pseudogene TRBV3-2) with TRBJ1-5; weak D call: TRBD1 (6 bases). Germline V lookup: CDR1 LGHDT, CDR2 YNNKEL (reference sequence). The CDR3 has 13 residues. V lost 3 bases to trimming and J lost 7 bases, with 10 bases between them. The CDR3 coding sequence is TGTGCCAGCAGCCAGAAACAGGGCCAGCCCCAGCATTTT. Translated: CASSQKQGQPQHF.